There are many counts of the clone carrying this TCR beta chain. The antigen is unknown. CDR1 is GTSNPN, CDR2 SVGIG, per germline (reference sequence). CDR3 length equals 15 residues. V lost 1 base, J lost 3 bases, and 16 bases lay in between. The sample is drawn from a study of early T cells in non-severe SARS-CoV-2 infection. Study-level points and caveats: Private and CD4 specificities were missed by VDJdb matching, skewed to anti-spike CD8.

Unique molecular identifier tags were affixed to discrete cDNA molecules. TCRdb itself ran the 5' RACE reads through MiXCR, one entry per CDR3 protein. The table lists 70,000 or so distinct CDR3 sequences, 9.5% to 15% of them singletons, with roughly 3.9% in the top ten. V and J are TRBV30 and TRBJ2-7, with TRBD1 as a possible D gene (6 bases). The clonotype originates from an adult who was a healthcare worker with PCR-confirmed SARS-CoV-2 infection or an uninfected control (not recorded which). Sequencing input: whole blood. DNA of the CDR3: TGTGCCTGGAGTGCCTACTCACAGGGTTACTACGAGCAGTACTTC. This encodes CAWSAYSQGYYEQYF.